This T cell receptor (beta chain) was observed in a study of technical replicates of blood from a handful of donors. With 5 bases removed from V and 4 bases from J, the gap between germline ends came to 6 bases. The CDR3 spans 11 residues. Germline V lookup: CDR1 SGHTA, CDR2 FQGNSA. TCRdb's copy holds only in-frame clones and misses some; the assay was immunoSEQ multiplex PCR. The data contain 75,000 to 100,000 clones, roughly 96% of them singletons. The TCR originated in a human donor in good health. The gene calls are TRBV7-2 and TRBJ2-7, with no clear D. The sample taken for sequencing was T cells isolated from PBMCs. The CDR3 region is CASSQHYEQYF. As DNA, the CDR3 is TGTGCCAGCAGCCAACATTACGAGCAGTACTTC.